This is a list of T cell receptor beta chains from one sample in a study of blood T cell repertoires in COVID-19. Libraries were prepared by immunoSEQ multiplex PCR; TCRdb keeps only in-frame clonotypes and omits some of them. The sample carries 70,000 or so clones, around 80% recorded once. Sequencing was performed on peripheral blood. The receptors were gathered from a man aged 50 or older with COVID-19, enrolled during active disease. Both conserved end residues are part of each CDR3. D genes are given only for firm matches. Some rows have no size entry. The others give once, few or many, or a class for an expanded clone.

TRBV6-6	NA	TRBD2	TRBJ2-2	TGTGCCAGCAGTCCCTTAGCGGGGCTGAACACCGGGGAGCTGTTTTTT	CASSPLAGLNTGELFF
TRBV9	NA	NA	TRBJ2-7	TGTGCCAGCAGCGTAGAACCAGGGACCTACGAGCAGTACTTC	CASSVEPGTYEQYF
TRBV29-1	once	NA	TRBJ2-5	TGCAGCGTCGGAGGGGAGACCCAGTACTTC	CSVGGETQYF
TRBV19	NA	NA	TRBJ1-2	TGTGCCAGTAGTATCGGCGAGGTTCTCTATGGCTACACCTTC	CASSIGEVLYGYTF
TRBV28	NA	TRBD1	TRBJ1-5	TGTGCCAGCAGTTTTGGACAGGGAAGATATAGCAATCAGCCCCAGCATTTT	CASSFGQGRYSNQPQHF
TRBV7-3	once	NA	TRBJ2-5	TGTGCCAGCAGCTTACTGCTGGCGGGGTGTGAGACCCAGTACTTC	CASSLLLAGCETQYF
TRBV4-1	few	TRBD1	TRBJ1-4	TGCGCCAGCAGCCTATCCGGGACAGGGGCGGAAAAACTGTTTTTT	CASSLSGTGAEKLFF
TRBV5-5	NA	TRBD1	TRBJ1-4	TGTGCCAGCAGCTTGGTTGCCAGGGGGTCTGAAAAACTGTTTTTT	CASSLVARGSEKLFF
TRBV7-6	NA	TRBD1	TRBJ1-1	TGTGCCAGCAGCTCTTCGGGACAGGGGGGAGGGACTGAAGCTTTCTTT	CASSSSGQGGGTEAFF
TRBV15	NA	TRBD1	TRBJ1-2	TGTGCCACCAGCAGAGGGACAGGGGACGGCTACACCTTC	CATSRGTGDGYTF
TRBV7-2	NA	TRBD1	TRBJ2-7	TGTGCCAGCAGCTTAGCCCTGGGACAGGGCTTCGAGCAGTACTTC	CASSLALGQGFEQYF
TRBV7-6	NA	TRBD1	TRBJ2-7	TGTGCCAGCAGCAAATACCGGGACAGGGGATACGAGCAGTACTTC	CASSKYRDRGYEQYF
TRBV19	NA	NA	TRBJ1-2	TGTGCCAGTAGTATACAAAACTATGGCTACACCTTC	CASSIQNYGYTF
TRBV7-2	few	NA	TRBJ1-1	TGTGCCAGCAGCTTTCAAGTCAGCACTGAAGCTTTCTTT	CASSFQVSTEAFF
TRBV30	once	TRBD2	TRBJ2-5	TGTGCCGGGACCTTAGCGGGAGTGGAGACCCAGTACTTC	CAGTLAGVETQYF
TRBV6-5	NA	TRBD1	TRBJ2-1	TGTGCCAGCAAGGGGTCTGGACAGGGGACGAATGAGCAGTTCTTC	CASKGSGQGTNEQFF
TRBV6-6	NA	NA	TRBJ1-1	TGTGCCAGCAGTTTCGAACAGGGGAACACTGAAGCTTTCTTT	CASSFEQGNTEAFF
TRBV6-6	NA	TRBD2	TRBJ2-7	TGTGCCAGCAGTTACGGGACTAGCGGGAGAGGGGAGCAGTACTTC	CASSYGTSGRGEQYF
TRBV11-2	once	NA	TRBJ2-3	TGTGCCAGCAGCTTTTGGGAGAGCGGCACAGATACGCAGTATTTT	CASSFWESGTDTQYF
TRBV11-2	few	NA	TRBJ2-1	TGTGCCAGCAGCCCCCTAAATGAGCAGTTCTTC	CASSPLNEQFF